This record concerns one T cell receptor (beta chain) sequence. Its cognate antigen has yet to be identified. Base qualities are not at hand, and no much larger clone is one base apart. The collaborating institutions used their own protocols to collect whole blood in K2EDTA tubes. For TCRbeta analysis, collaborators shipped samples as frozen whole blood, isolated PBMCs, or DNA extracted from either of those sample types. The immunoSEQ Assay, a bias-controlled multiplex PCR, was used to amplify TCRbeta CDR3 regions from genomic DNA. The original methods were these. The number of nucleated cells in each sample was estimated from the amplification of reference gene primers within the assay. Sequence reads were collapsed and filtered to measure the absolute abundance of every unique TCRbeta CDR3 rearrangement. Productive Simpson clonality was computed per sample as the square root of Simpson's diversity index over productive rearrangements. Not all clones reach the TCRdb copy of this immuneACCESS table, which keeps in-frame sequences only. Checked studies attribute under half of the gap to unresolved V genes and leave the rest unexplained. That table furnishes V, J and clone size, whereas the DNA furnished D and trimming. The sample contains roughly 290,000 clones, just under 85% of them found a single time. The ten biggest clones cover around 4.2% of the sample.

This record comes from a study of blood T cell repertoires in COVID-19 (dated by TCRdb to the early 2020s). Broadly, across the study: The collaborator samples originated in the United States, Italy and Spain and spanned the acute and convalescent phases of COVID-19. The prospective study material was composed of cDNA or gDNA derived from T cells, B-cell-depleted T cells, or PBMCs. The dataset comprised deeply sampled blood TCRbeta repertoires from subjects exposed to, actively infected with, or recovered from COVID-19. A freely available public database, intended as a resource for researchers studying the immune response to SARS-CoV-2, is where the repertoires were released. Samples came from the ongoing ImmuneRACE study (first 160 participants) plus 1,254 subjects from 6 global collaborators. The sample metadata nearly always contained a de-identified subject ID, COVID-19 status, age in years and sex. Where available, HLA class I and class II types were obtained from metadata supplied by the sample provider rather than from assay-based typing.

The cysteine opens and the phenylalanine closes a CDR3 of 16 amino acids. This entry keeps only the CDR3 DNA: 48 bases, framed from base 1. For CDR1 and CDR2, the germline V gene lists ENHRY and SYGVKD. V loses 2 bases of germline sequence and J loses 3 bases, and the interval between the two ends is 14 bases. Broader findings and caveats from the paper: The quantity of clinical and demographic metadata differed by source and by participant and was supplied without curation.

The chain is made from TRBV10-3 and TRBJ2-1, and perhaps TRBD2 as D gene, on 6 matching bases. Sequencing was done on a sample of peripheral blood. The sequence derives from a woman aged 45-65 years with active or convalescent COVID-19. The CDR3 region has the sequence CAISEASEPVYNEQFF. The DNA sequence is TGTGCCATCAGTGAGGCTAGCGAGCCCGTCTACAATGAGCAGTTCTTC.